In its sample, the clone carrying this TCR beta chain was seen many times. The antigen remains undetermined. The sample is drawn from a study of T-cell memory formation after mild COVID-19. General observations from the study: Mainly CM and EM harbored the contracting CD4+ clones; mainly EMRA harbored the CD8+ ones. Clonal second-wave expansions that peaked on day 37 had unconfirmed SARS-CoV-2 specificity. Researchers found some responding clones in pre-infection memory, a sign that cross-reactive memory joined.

The 5'RACE method, run with constant-segment primers, produced TCR alpha and TCR beta cDNA libraries (carrying sample barcodes and UMIs). A single record per CDR3 protein comes from TCRdb applying MiXCR to the 5' RACE reads. The table shows 450,000 or so distinct CDR3 sequences, with around a quarter occurring only once. Looked up from germline, CDR1 is MNHEY and CDR2 is SMNVEV (reference sequence). CDR3 size: 16 residues. J gave up 0 bases and V 3 bases, and 1 base lay outside the gene matches. The chain links TRBV27 to TRBJ2-1; 11 positions agree with TRBD2. The receptor was isolated from an adult woman who had mild COVID-19 (a few samples of this study predate the infection). Cell type and time point are not known. Material for sequencing was PBMCs or a T cell subset sorted from them (not recorded which). The CDR3 loop reads CASSFTSGSSYNEQFF. Written as DNA, the CDR3 is TGTGCCAGCAGTTTTACTAGCGGGAGCTCCTACAATGAGCAGTTCTTC.